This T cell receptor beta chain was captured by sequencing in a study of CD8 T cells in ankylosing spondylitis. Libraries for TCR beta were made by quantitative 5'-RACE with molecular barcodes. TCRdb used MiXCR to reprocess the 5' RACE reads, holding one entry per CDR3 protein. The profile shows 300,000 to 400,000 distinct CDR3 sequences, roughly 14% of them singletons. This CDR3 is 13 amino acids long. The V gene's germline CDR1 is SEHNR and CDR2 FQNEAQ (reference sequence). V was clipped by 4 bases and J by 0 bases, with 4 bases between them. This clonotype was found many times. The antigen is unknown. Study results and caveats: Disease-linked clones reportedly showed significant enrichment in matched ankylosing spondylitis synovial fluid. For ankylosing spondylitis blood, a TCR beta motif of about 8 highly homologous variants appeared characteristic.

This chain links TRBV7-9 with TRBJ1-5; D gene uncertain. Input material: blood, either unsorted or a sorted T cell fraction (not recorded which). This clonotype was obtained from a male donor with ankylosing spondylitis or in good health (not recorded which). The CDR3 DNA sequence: TGTGCCAGCAGCTCAGATAGCAATCAGCCCCAGCATTTT. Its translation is CASSSDSNQPQHF.